The text below deals with one T cell receptor beta chain. The source of the sample is a study of CD8 T cells in Susac syndrome. Random hexamers were used to reverse transcribe an amount of about 0.45 to 1 ug RNA. One entry per CDR3 protein results from TCRdb running MiXCR on the immunoSEQ multiplex PCR reads. The data show 95,000 to 150,000 distinct CDR3 sequences, with just under 95% seen just once and 0.28% held by the top ten. The germline CDR1 and CDR2 sequences are MNHNY and SVGAGI (reference sequence). This CDR3 contains 14 residues. Deletions cut 0 bases from V and 2 bases from J, with 4 bases between. The authors sequenced TCR beta from blood CD8+ and CD4+ T cells. TEMRA cells were FACS-enriched and CD8+ and CD4+ T cells negatively isolated.

This TCR was sampled from a human donor with Susac syndrome. Specimen: CD8+ T cells from PBMCs. The chain employs TRBV6-6 and TRBJ1-4; the D is unclear. The CDR3 DNA follows: TGTGCCAGCAGTTACTCCACGACTAATGAAAAACTGTTTTTT. This translates into CASSYSTTNEKLFF.